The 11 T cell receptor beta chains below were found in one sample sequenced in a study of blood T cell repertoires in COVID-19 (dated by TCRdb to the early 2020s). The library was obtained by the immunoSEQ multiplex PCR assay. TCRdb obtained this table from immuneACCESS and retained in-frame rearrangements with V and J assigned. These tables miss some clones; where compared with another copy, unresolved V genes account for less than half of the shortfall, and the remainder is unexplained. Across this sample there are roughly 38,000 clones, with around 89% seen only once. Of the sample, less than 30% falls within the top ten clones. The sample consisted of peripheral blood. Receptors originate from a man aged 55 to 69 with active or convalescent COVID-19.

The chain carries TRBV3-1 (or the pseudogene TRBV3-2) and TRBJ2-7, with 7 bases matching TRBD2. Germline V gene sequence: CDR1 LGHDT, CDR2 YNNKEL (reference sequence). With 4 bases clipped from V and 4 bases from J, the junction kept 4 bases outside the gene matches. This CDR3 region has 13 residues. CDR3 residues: CASSPRLAYEQYF. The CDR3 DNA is TGTGCCAGCAGCCCCCGACTAGCTTACGAGCAGTACTTC.

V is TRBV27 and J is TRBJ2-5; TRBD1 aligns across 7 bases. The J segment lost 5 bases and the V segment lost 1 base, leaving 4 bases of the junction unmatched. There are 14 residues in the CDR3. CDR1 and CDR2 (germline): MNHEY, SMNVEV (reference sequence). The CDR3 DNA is TGTGCCAGCAGTTTATATGAGGGGGCTGAGACCCAGTACTTC. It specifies CASSLYEGAETQYF.

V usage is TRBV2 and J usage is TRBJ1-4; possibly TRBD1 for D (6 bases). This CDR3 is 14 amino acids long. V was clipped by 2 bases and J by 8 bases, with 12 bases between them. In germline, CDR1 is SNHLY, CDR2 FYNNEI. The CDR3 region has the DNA TGTGCCAGCAGTGAATTGGGGGCTAGGGAAAAACTGTTTTTT. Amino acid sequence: CASSELGAREKLFF.

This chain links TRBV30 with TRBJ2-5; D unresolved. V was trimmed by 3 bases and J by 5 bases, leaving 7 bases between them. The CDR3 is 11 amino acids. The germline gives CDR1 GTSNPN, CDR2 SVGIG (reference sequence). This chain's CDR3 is CAWRAGETQYF. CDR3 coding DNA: TGTGCCTGGAGAGCCGGGGAGACCCAGTACTTC.

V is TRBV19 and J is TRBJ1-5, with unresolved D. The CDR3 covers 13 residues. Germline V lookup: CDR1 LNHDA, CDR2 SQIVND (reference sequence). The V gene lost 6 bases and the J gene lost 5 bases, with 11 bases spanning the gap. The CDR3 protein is CASSTTEDQPQHF. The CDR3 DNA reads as TGTGCCAGTAGCACCACTGAAGATCAGCCCCAGCATTTT. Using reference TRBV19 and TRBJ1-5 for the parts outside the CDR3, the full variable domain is DGGITQSPKYLFRKEGQNVTLSCEQNLNHDAMYWYRQDPGQGLRLIYYSQIVNDFQKGDIAEGYSVSREKKESFPLTVTSAQKNPTAFYLCASSTTEDQPQHFGDGTRLSIL.

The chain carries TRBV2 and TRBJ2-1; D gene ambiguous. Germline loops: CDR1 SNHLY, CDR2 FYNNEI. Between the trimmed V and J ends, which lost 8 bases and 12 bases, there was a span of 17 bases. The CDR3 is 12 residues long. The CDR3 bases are TGTGCCAGCCTCCGGTCGCCCGATGGGCAGTTCTTC. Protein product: CASLRSPDGQFF. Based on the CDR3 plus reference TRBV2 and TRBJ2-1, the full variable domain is EPEVTQTPSHQVTQMGQEVILRCVPISNHLYFYWYRQILGQKVEFLVSFYNNEISEKSEIFDDQFSVERPDGSNFTLKIRSTKLEDSAMYFCASLRSPDGQFFGPGTRLTVL.

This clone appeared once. The CDR3 here is CASSPDSSGSEYF. The CDR3 DNA reads as TGCGCCAGCAGTCCAGATTCAAGCGGGAGTGAGTACTTC. The chain recombines TRBV10-2 with TRBJ2-5, with 8 bases fitting TRBD2. The CDR3 totals 13 residues. V lost 5 bases, J lost 12 bases, and 11 bases stayed unmatched. Germline loops: CDR1 WSHSY, CDR2 SAAADI.

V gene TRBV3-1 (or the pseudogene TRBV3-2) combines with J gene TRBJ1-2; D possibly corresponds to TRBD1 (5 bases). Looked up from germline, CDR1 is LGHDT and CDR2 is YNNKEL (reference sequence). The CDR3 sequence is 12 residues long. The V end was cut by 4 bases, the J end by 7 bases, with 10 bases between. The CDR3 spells CASSRGQSGYTF. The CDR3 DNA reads TGTGCCAGCAGCCGGGGCCAGAGTGGCTACACCTTC.

The CDR3 sequence is CASSLGPGGTKNIQYF. In DNA form, the CDR3 reads TGTGCCAGCAGCCTAGGACCGGGAGGGACGAAAAACATTCAGTACTTC. The gene calls are TRBV5-6 and TRBJ2-4; 8 bases agree with TRBD2. The CDR3 totals 16 residues. The junction had 10 bases not matched to a gene; V was cut back by 4 bases and J by 4 bases. Germline V gene lookup returns CDR1 SGHDT and CDR2 YYEEEE.

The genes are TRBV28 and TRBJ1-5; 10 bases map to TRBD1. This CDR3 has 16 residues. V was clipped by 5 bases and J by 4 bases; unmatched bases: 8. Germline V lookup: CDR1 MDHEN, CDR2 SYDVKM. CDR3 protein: CASSPRGTGENQPQHF. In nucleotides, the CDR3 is TGTGCCAGCAGTCCTCGGGGGACAGGGGAAAATCAGCCCCAGCATTTT.

CDR3 coding DNA: TGTGCCAGCAGCCTCCCGGGACTAGCGGTTTACAATGAGCAGTTCTTC. Translated: CASSLPGLAVYNEQFF. The rearrangement uses TRBV7-8 and TRBJ2-1, with TRBD2 identical over 11 bases. V lost 5 bases, J lost 4 bases, and 7 bases stayed unmatched. Germline lookup yields CDR1 SGHVS and CDR2 FQNEAQ. This CDR3 has 16 amino acids. Based on the CDR3 plus reference TRBV7-8 and TRBJ2-1, the full variable domain is GAGVSQSPRYKVAKRGQDVALRCDPISGHVSLFWYQQALGQGPEFLTYFQNEAQLDKSGLPSDRFFAERPEGSVSTLKIQRTQQEDSAVYLCASSLPGLAVYNEQFFGPGTRLTVL.